This T cell receptor (beta chain) was observed in a study of post-analysis software for immune sequencing data. Findings of the study overall: Patients had higher frequencies than controls of five TRBV segments, including TRBV5-6, TRBV5-1 and TRBV20-1.

Unique-molecular-identifier-tagged TCR beta cDNA libraries were used. The yield from roughly 1 to 10 million T cells was roughly 500,000 cDNA molecules in total. Via MiXCR, TCRdb re-called the PCR reads, giving one row per CDR3 protein. Found here are about 540,000 distinct CDR3 sequences, roughly 34% of them singletons; the top ten hold 4.5% to 7.5%. V lost 5 bases, J lost 7 bases, and 14 bases lay in between. This CDR3 is built from 13 residues. This clonotype was observed a few times. The antigen remains undetermined. The chain employs TRBV12-3 or TRBV12-4 and TRBJ1-2, with D possibly matching TRBD1 (6 bases). The TCR was taken from a girl aged 2-17 years with multiple sclerosis. The sample taken for sequencing was blood. CDR3 loop: CASSPGVLSGYTF. The CDR3 DNA reads as TGTGCCAGCAGTCCAGGGGTATTGAGTGGCTACACCTTC.